This is a list of T cell receptor beta chains from one sample in a study of low-dose radiotherapy and immunotherapy resistance in tumors. TCRdb called the reads again in MiXCR, with one record for every CDR3 protein. Seen here are 100,000 or so distinct CDR3 sequences, around 21% observed once, and the top ten hold over 4%. This sample comprised PBMCs, obtained after low-dose radiotherapy plus immunotherapy. All receptors come from a male donor with prostate cancer. Both conserved end residues are part of each CDR3.

CDR3 protein | J gene | V gene
CATSRRGENIQYF | TRBJ2-4 | TRBV27
CASSTTGGREQYF | TRBJ2-7 | TRBV7-7
CASSFDERRSTGELFF | TRBJ2-2 | TRBV5-1
CASSLRGTGSSGANVLTF | TRBJ2-6 | TRBV5-1
CATSGPGANIQYF | TRBJ2-4 | TRBV10-3
CASSTGQENSPLHF | TRBJ1-6 | TRBV21-1
CASSRLASYNEQFF | TRBJ2-1 | TRBV19
CASSSASTGSRNEQFF | TRBJ2-1 | TRBV11-3
CASSRSQSSTNEKLFF | TRBJ1-4 | TRBV4-2
CASSGTGDGQPQHF | TRBJ1-5 | TRBV19
CASSLIQETQYF | TRBJ2-5 | TRBV6-6
CASSFPSEGGSPLHF | TRBJ1-6 | TRBV28
CASSTQGLAVEDTQYF | TRBJ2-3 | TRBV12-3/TRBV12-4
CASSESAGQVYGYTF | TRBJ1-2 | TRBV25-1
CASSPDRGGYETQYF | TRBJ2-5 | TRBV7-2
CASRRDRGQSGTGELFF | TRBJ2-2 | TRBV27
CSASHTDTQYF | TRBJ2-3 | TRBV20-1
CSAIPYRVPEAFF | TRBJ1-1 | TRBV20-1
CASSPRHEKLFF | TRBJ1-4 | TRBV4-2
CASSSVTGLRNTEAFF | TRBJ1-1 | TRBV7-9
CSEERQAPEAFF | TRBJ1-1 | TRBV29-1
CASSEVNEQYF | TRBJ2-7 | TRBV6-1
CASSSRSTSGGSSYNEQFF | TRBJ2-1 | TRBV5-1
CASRAVSSTDTQYF | TRBJ2-3 | TRBV5-1
CASSQDLGGFYNEQFF | TRBJ2-1 | TRBV4-2
CASSGLRAGEQYF | TRBJ2-7 | TRBV28
CAIEPGQGPAETQYF | TRBJ2-5 | TRBV6-2/TRBV6-3
CSVDLRSREQTQYF | TRBJ2-5 | TRBV29-1
CASSFFATNEKLFF | TRBJ1-4 | TRBV5-6
CATTGGLHAGTQYF | TRBJ2-5 | TRBV28
CASRGQGGVLEQFF | TRBJ2-1 | TRBV27
CASSLQQGRNEQFF | TRBJ2-1 | TRBV13
CASSLETGRPGELFF | TRBJ2-2 | TRBV7-9
CATSRDRGNTGELFF | TRBJ2-2 | TRBV15
CAISPAVGEQFF | TRBJ2-1 | TRBV10-3
CASSPQGGNQPQHF | TRBJ1-5 | TRBV7-2
CASSVGQVYEETQYF | TRBJ2-5 | TRBV25-1